Sequencing of this TCR beta chain was carried out in a study of identical twins. General study findings and limits: Modeled out-of-frame TCR alpha sharing in monozygotic twins fell below observed levels.

Trimming at V came to 3 bases and at J to 1 base, leaving 7 bases not matched to a gene. The CDR3 has 16 residues. The V gene's germline CDR1 is SGHDT and CDR2 YYEEEE. This clonotype was observed many times. Its antigen is undetermined. TCRdb itself ran the 5' RACE reads through MiXCR, one entry per CDR3 protein. The sample shows fewer than 550,000 distinct CDR3 sequences, about 13% of them seen only once. The sample also formed part of further work on yellow fever vaccine responses in identical twins.

This TCR came from a woman aged 18-29 years in good health. The chain links TRBV5-6 to TRBJ2-7; 10 bases fit TRBD2. Sequencing was carried out using CD4+ T cells sorted from blood. In DNA, the CDR3 is TGTGCCAGCAGCTGGCGGAGCGGGAGGGGGTCCTACGAGCAGTACTTC. Its protein product is CASSWRSGRGSYEQYF.